This T cell receptor (beta chain) was retrieved from a study of blood T cell repertoires in COVID-19. Across the study: Some COVID-19 samples were acute and others convalescent; all came from the United States, Italy and Spain. PBMCs, B-cell-depleted T cells, or T cells provided the cDNA or gDNA that made up the material.

In the original processing: The assay estimated nucleated cells by amplifying reference gene primers. The data were produced by immunoSEQ multiplex PCR, yet TCRdb's version contains in-frame clones alone and is incomplete. Clone size and the V and J calls come from that table; the DNA yielded D and trimming. The sample records 140,000 to 150,000 clones, over 75% being singletons. Trimming took 6 bases from V and 7 from J; bases not matched to a gene: 5. Germline assignment: CDR1 SGHDN and CDR2 FVKESK. This CDR3 is built from 13 residues. The chain combines TRBV14 with TRBJ1-4, with 7 bases aligning to TRBD1. Material for sequencing was peripheral blood. This clonotype was obtained from a woman aged 45-65 years with acute or convalescent COVID-19. Written as DNA, the CDR3 is TGTGCCAGCAGGGAAACAGGGGTTGAAAAACTGTTTTTT. Encoded protein: CASRETGVEKLFF. Full variable domain (remainder filled in from reference TRBV14 and TRBJ1-4): EAGVTQFPSHSVIEKGQTVTLRCDPISGHDNLYWYRRVMGKEIKFLLHFVKESKQDESGMPNNRFLAERTGGTYSTLKVQPAELEDSGVYFCASRETGVEKLFFGSGTQLSVL.